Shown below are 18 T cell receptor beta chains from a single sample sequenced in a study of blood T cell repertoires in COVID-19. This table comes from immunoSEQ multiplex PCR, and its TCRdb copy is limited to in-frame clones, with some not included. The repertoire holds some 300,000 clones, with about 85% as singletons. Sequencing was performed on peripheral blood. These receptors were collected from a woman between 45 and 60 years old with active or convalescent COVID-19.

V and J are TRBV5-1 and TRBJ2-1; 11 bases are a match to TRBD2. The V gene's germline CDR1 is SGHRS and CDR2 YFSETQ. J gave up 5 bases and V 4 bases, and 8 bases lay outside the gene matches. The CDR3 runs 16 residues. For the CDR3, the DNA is TGCGCCAGCAGCCCGGATTCGACTAGCGGGAACAATGAGCAGTTCTTC. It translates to CASSPDSTSGNNEQFF.

The CDR3 region has the DNA TGTGCCAGCAGTGCCCCGACGGGGAGCTATAGCAATCAGCCCCAGCATTTT. It yields the protein CASSAPTGSYSNQPQHF. The gene calls are TRBV2 and TRBJ1-5; D is undetermined. CDR3 length equals 17 residues. V was cut by 4 bases and J by 0 bases, with 16 bases left in between. The V gene's germline CDR1 is SNHLY and CDR2 FYNNEI.

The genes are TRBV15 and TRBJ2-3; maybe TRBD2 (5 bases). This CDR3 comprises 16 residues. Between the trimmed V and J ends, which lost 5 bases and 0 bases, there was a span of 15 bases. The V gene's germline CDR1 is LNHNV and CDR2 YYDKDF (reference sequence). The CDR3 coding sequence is TGTGCCACCAGCCTCCTCCCGTCGGGGAGCACAGATACGCAGTATTTT. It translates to CATSLLPSGSTDTQYF.

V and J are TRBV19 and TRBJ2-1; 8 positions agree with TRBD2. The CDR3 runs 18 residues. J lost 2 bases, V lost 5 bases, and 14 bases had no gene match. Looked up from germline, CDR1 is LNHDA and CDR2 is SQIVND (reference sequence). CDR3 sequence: CASSLSGAAGVTYNEQFF. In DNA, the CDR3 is TGTGCCAGTAGTTTGTCCGGGGCAGCGGGGGTGACCTACAATGAGCAGTTCTTC.

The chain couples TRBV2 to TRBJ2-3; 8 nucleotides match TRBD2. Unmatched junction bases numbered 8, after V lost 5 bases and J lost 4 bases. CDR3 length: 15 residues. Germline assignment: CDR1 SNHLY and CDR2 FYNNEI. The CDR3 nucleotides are TGTGCCAGCAGTTCCGGACTAGCCGTGGCAGATACGCAGTATTTT. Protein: CASSSGLAVADTQYF.

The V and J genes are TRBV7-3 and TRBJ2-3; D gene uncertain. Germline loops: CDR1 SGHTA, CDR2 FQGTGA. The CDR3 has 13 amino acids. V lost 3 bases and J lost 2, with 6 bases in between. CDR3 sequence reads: CASSFGPTDTQYF. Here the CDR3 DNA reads TGTGCCAGCAGCTTTGGGCCCACAGATACGCAGTATTTT.

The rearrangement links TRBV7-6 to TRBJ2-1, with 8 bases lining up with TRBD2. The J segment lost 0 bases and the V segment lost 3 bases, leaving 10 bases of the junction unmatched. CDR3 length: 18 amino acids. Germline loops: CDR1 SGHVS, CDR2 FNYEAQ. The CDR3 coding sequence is TGTGCCAGCAGCTTTTTTGGGCGGGAGGCCATCTCCTACAATGAGCAGTTCTTC. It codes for CASSFFGREAISYNEQFF.

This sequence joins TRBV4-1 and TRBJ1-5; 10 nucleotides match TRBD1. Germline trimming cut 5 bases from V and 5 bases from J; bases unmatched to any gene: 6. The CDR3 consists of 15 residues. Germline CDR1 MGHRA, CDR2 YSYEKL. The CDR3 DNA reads TGCGCCAGCAGCATACGACAGGGGGCGGATCAGCCCCAGCATTTT. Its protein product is CASSIRQGADQPQHF.

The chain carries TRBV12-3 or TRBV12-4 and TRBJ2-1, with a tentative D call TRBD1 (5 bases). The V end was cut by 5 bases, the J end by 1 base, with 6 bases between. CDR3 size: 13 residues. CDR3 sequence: CASSPGSYNEQFF. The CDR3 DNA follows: TGTGCCAGCAGTCCAGGGTCCTACAATGAGCAGTTCTTC.

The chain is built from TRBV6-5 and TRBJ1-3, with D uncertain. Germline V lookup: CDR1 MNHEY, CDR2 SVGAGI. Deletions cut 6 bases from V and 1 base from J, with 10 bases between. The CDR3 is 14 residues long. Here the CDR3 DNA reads TGTGCCAGCAGCCCGGGGATTTCTGGAAACACCATATATTTT. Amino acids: CASSPGISGNTIYF.

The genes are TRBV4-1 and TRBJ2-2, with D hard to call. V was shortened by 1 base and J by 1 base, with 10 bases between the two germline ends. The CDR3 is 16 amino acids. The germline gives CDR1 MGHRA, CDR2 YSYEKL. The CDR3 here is CASSQVSPVNTGELFF. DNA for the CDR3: TGCGCCAGCAGCCAAGTGTCTCCAGTGAACACCGGGGAGCTGTTTTTT.

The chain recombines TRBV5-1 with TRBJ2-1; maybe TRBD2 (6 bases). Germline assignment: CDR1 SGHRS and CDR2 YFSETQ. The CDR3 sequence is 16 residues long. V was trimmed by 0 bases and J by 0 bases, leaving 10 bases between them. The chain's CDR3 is CASSLAVGSSYNEQFF. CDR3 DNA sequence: TGCGCCAGCAGCTTGGCGGTCGGGAGCTCCTACAATGAGCAGTTCTTC.

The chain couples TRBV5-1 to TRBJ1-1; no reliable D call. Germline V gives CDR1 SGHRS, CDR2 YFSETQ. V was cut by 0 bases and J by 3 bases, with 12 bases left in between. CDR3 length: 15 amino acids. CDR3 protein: CASSLASGGYTEAFF. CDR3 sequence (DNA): TGCGCCAGCAGCTTGGCCTCAGGAGGTTACACTGAAGCTTTCTTT. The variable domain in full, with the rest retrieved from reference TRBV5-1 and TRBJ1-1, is KAGVTQTPRYLIKTRGQQVTLSCSPISGHRSVSWYQQTPGQGLQFLFEYFSETQRNKGNFPGRFSGRQFSNSRSEMNVSTLELGDSALYLCASSLASGGYTEAFFGQGTRLTVV.

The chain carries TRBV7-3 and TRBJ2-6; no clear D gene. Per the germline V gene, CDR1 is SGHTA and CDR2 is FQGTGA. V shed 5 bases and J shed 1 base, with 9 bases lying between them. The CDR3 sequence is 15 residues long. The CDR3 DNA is TGTGCCAGCAGCAGCAACCCATCTGGGGCCAACGTCCTGACTTTC. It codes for CASSSNPSGANVLTF.

CDR3 DNA sequence: TGTGCCAGCAGCGTAGGAGTTAACTATGGCTACACCTTC. Translated, it gives CASSVGVNYGYTF. The rearrangement links TRBV9 to TRBJ1-2; D gene unclear. The V and J ends lost 0 bases and 1 base respectively, with 4 bases between them. Germline V CDR1 and CDR2: SGDLS, YYNGEE. The CDR3 extends over 13 amino acids.

In DNA, the CDR3 is TGTGCCAGTAGTATTGATCCCCAGGTCATCTACCCCTATGGCTACACCTTC. Encoded protein: CASSIDPQVIYPYGYTF. This rearrangement joins TRBV19 to TRBJ1-2; D is undetermined. The CDR3 runs 17 residues. Germline V CDR1 and CDR2: LNHDA, SQIVND (reference sequence). Trimming removed 3 bases at V and 4 bases at J, with 21 bases between. The full variable domain, its missing parts supplied by reference TRBV19 and TRBJ1-2, is DGGITQSPKYLFRKEGQNVTLSCEQNLNHDAMYWYRQDPGQGLRLIYYSQIVNDFQKGDIAEGYSVSREKKESFPLTVTSAQKNPTAFYLCASSIDPQVIYPYGYTFGSGTRLTVV.

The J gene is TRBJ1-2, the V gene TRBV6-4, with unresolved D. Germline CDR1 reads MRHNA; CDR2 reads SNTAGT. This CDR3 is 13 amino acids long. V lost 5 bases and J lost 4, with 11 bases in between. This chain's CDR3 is CASSPGKGYGYTF. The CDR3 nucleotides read TGTGCCAGCAGTCCGGGGAAGGGCTATGGCTACACCTTC.

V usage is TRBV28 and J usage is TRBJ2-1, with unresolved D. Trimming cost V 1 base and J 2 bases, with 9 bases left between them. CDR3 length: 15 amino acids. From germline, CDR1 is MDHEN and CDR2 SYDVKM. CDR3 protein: CASSLSRRPYNEQFF. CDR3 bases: TGTGCCAGCAGTTTATCTAGACGGCCCTACAATGAGCAGTTCTTC.